This T cell receptor (beta chain) was retrieved from a study of immune characterization of retroperitoneal liposarcoma. MiXCR, run by TCRdb on the PCR reads, gives a single entry per CDR3 protein. The sample lists several thousand distinct CDR3 sequences; around 30% were seen once. Germline lookup yields CDR1 MNHNS and CDR2 SASEGT. The CDR3 runs to 13 residues. V gave up 5 bases and J gave up 1 base, with 9 bases separating them. By frequency in the sample, this clonotype is medium-sized. Sequenced input: tumor tissue. This sequence joins TRBV6-1 and TRBJ2-7; D call uncertain. This receptor was identified in a female donor with retroperitoneal liposarcoma. The CDR3 protein is CASSPHGSYEQYF. In DNA, the CDR3 is TGTGCCAGCAGTCCCCACGGGTCCTACGAGCAGTACTTC.